The 11 T cell receptor beta chains below come from one sample, sequenced in a study of cytomegalovirus exposure and HLA in healthy donors. Primers for the PCR totalled 60 Vbeta and 13 Jbeta. Sequencing was performed with immunoSEQ multiplex PCR; in TCRdb, only in-frame clones are kept and a portion is missing. In the table there are 100,000 to 150,000 clones, approximately 85% of which are singletons. The sample comprised PBMCs. These receptors all come from a boy younger than 18 in good health and CMV-seronegative.

The chain combines TRBV9 with TRBJ2-5; D might be TRBD2 (5 bases). Trimming left V 0 bases short and J 2 bases short, with 14 bases between. CDR1 and CDR2 (germline): SGDLS, YYNGEE. The CDR3 is made up of 16 amino acids. CDR3 protein: CASSVATGGLQETQYF. As DNA, the CDR3 is TGTGCCAGCAGCGTAGCTACGGGCGGACTTCAAGAGACCCAGTACTTC.

The rearrangement uses TRBV7-9 and TRBJ2-7; 7 bases line up with TRBD2. Germline V gene sequence: CDR1 SEHNR, CDR2 FQNEAQ (reference sequence). CDR3 size: 12 residues. Trimming removed 6 bases from V and 6 bases from J; junction bases left unmatched: 5. The CDR3 DNA reads TGTGCCAGCAGGGAGGAGCGGGGCGAGCAGTACTTC. Translation gives CASREERGEQYF. Complete variable domain (other parts from reference TRBV7-9 and TRBJ2-7): DTGVSQNPRHKITKRGQNVTFRCDPISEHNRLYWYRQTLGQGPEFLTYFQNEAQLEKSRLLSDRFSAERPKGSFSTLEIQRTEQGDSAMYLCASREERGEQYFGPGTRLTVT.

The rearrangement joins TRBV5-5 to TRBJ1-6, with 10 bases fitting TRBD1. The CDR3 is 16 residues long. J lost 8 bases, V lost 4 bases, and 9 bases had no gene match. CDR1 is SGHKS, CDR2 YYEKEE, per germline (reference sequence). CDR3 DNA: TGTGCCAGCAGCACCCACGTGGGACAGGGGTATTCACCCCTCCACTTT. Its protein is CASSTHVGQGYSPLHF.

Regarding this clone: The junction does not match germline at one end; this may be a read error. This rearrangement joins TRBV14 to TRBJ2-7; D ambiguous. The CDR3 spans 11 residues. Germline assignment: CDR1 SGHDN and CDR2 FVKESK. The CDR3 DNA reads TGTGCCAGCAGCCAAGAGGGCAGTTCGGAATTC. Amino acid sequence: CASSQEGSSEF. Full variable domain (remainder filled in from reference TRBV14 and TRBJ2-7): EAGVTQFPSHSVIEKGQTVTLRCDPISGHDNLYWYRRVMGKEIKFLLHFVKESKQDESGMPNNRFLAERTGGTYSTLKVQPAELEDSGVYFCASSQEGSSEFGPGTRLTVT.

The chain links TRBV7-9 to TRBJ2-4; 9 bases are a match to TRBD1. The CDR3 extends over 14 amino acids. After removal of 6 bases from V and 8 bases from J, the junction contained 8 bases not matched to a gene. Looked up from germline, CDR1 is SEHNR and CDR2 is FQNEAQ (reference sequence). This CDR3 reads CASRLQGASDIQYF. As DNA, the CDR3 is TGTGCCAGCAGATTACAGGGGGCATCGGACATTCAGTACTTC. Together with reference TRBV7-9 and TRBJ2-4, the CDR3 gives the full variable domain: DTGVSQNPRHKITKRGQNVTFRCDPISEHNRLYWYRQTLGQGPEFLTYFQNEAQLEKSRLLSDRFSAERPKGSFSTLEIQRTEQGDSAMYLCASRLQGASDIQYFGAGTRLSVL.

The V and J genes are TRBV7-9 and TRBJ2-7; D may be TRBD2 (6 bases). V lost 3 bases and J lost 6, with 12 bases in between. CDR1 and CDR2 from the germline V gene are SEHNR and FQNEAQ (reference sequence). The CDR3 has 13 amino acids. The CDR3 DNA reads as TGTGCCAGCAGCTTGACGGCGGGGTGCGAGCAGTACTTC. The encoded protein is CASSLTAGCEQYF.

The V gene is TRBV5-3, the J gene TRBJ2-1; TRBD2 matches at 7 bases. TRBV5-3 qualifies as an ORF whose function is uncertain. V shed 5 bases and J 8 bases; nucleotides not matched to a gene: 22. This CDR3 comprises 18 residues. CDR3 region: CARRPNQAGNTSIHEQFF. In nucleotides, the CDR3 is TGTGCCAGAAGACCGAACCAAGCGGGGAATACAAGTATCCATGAGCAGTTCTTC.

The chain links TRBV9 to TRBJ2-5, with 8 bases matching TRBD2. The CDR3 sequence is 14 residues long. Per germline, CDR1 SGDLS and CDR2 YYNGEE. V shed 5 bases, J shed 5 bases, and the junction held 8 bases outside the gene matches. This CDR3 reads CASRREDRGETQYF. In nucleotides, the CDR3 is TGTGCCAGCAGGCGGGAGGATCGTGGCGAGACCCAGTACTTC.

The chain joins TRBV9 to TRBJ1-2; 9 positions agree with TRBD1. Germline trimming cut 3 bases from V and 5 bases from J; bases unmatched to any gene: 8. Per germline, CDR1 SGDLS and CDR2 YYNGEE. CDR3 size: 15 residues. The CDR3 DNA is TGTGCCAGCAGCGCCTCACCGGGACAGGGTTATGGCTACACCTTC. It specifies CASSASPGQGYGYTF.

The chain joins TRBV18 to TRBJ1-2; D remains unclear. Germline V gene sequence: CDR1 KGHSH, CDR2 LQKENI. Trimming took off 6 bases at V and 4 bases at J, with 15 bases between the two ends. CDR3 length: 14 residues. CDR3 region: CASSPVTQSYGYTF. The CDR3, as DNA: TGTGCCAGCTCCCCGGTTACCCAAAGCTATGGCTACACCTTC. The entire variable domain, with the rest obtained from reference TRBV18 and TRBJ1-2, is as follows: NAGVMQNPRHLVRRRGQEARLRCSPMKGHSHVYWYRQLPEEGLKFMVYLQKENIIDESGMPKERFSAEFPKEGPSILRIQQVVRGDSAAYFCASSPVTQSYGYTFGSGTRLTVV.

The J gene is TRBJ1-2, the V gene TRBV2; no firm D call. V was trimmed by 5 bases and J by 1 base, leaving 11 bases between them. There are 14 residues in the CDR3. Germline CDR1 is SNHLY and CDR2 is FYNNEI. The CDR3 DNA sequence: TGTGCCAGCAGTATACAGACCCTTAACTATGGCTACACCTTC. Residues: CASSIQTLNYGYTF. Filled out from reference TRBV2 and TRBJ1-2, the complete variable domain reads EPEVTQTPSHQVTQMGQEVILRCVPISNHLYFYWYRQILGQKVEFLVSFYNNEISEKSEIFDDQFSVERPDGSNFTLKIRSTKLEDSAMYFCASSIQTLNYGYTFGSGTRLTVV.